The following is a TCR beta chain sequence with its context. The specificity of this receptor is unknown. No much larger clone is present one base from it, and per-base qualities are unavailable. The trial excluded patients who had a history of autoimmune disease or were on systemic immunosuppression. Peripheral blood for TCR sequencing was drawn from every dose cohort at baseline, at cycle 4 day 1 and at cycle 7 day 1. The samples were taken from a phase I, first-in-human, multicenter, open-label dose-escalation trial of ivuxolimab. Adults with locally advanced or metastatic head and neck squamous cell, hepatocellular, melanoma or renal cell carcinoma were enrolled in the trial. Before TCR sequencing, CD4+ and CD8+ T cells were separately sorted from peripheral blood. The CDR3, from cysteine to phenylalanine, totals 14 residues. The read is trimmed to its CDR3 DNA, 42 bases read in frame from base 1. V is cut back by 5 bases and J by 6 bases, with 7 bases in the junction unmatched. CDR1 and CDR2 are read off the germline V gene as SGHAT and FQNNGV.

The data stem from a study of OX40 agonist ivuxolimab in advanced cancers. As for the study more broadly: Ivuxolimab, which targeted the costimulatory receptor OX40 (CD134), was an agonistic, fully human IgG2 monoclonal antibody. Of the roughly 51 dose-escalation patients, hepatocellular carcinoma was present in some 19, melanoma in some 15, renal cell carcinoma in 9 and head and neck cancer in 9. Patients were allowed to have had prior anti-PD-1, anti-PD-L1 or anti-CTLA-4 therapy, and approximately 40% of the dose-escalation patients had previously received checkpoint inhibitors. In the dose-escalation cohort, around 80% of patients were male, and the mean age was 60 years with a range of roughly 20 to 80. The point of sequencing TCRbeta in the periphery was to test whether ivuxolimab changed TCR sequence diversity and drove clonal T-cell expansion. The paper describes the monotherapy dose-escalation part (N = 52 patients) of the phase I trial of ivuxolimab. Intravenous ivuxolimab was administered to patients every 2 weeks at six dose levels: 0.01, 0.1, 0.3, 1.5, 3 and 10 mg/kg. Partial responses were achieved by three dose-escalation patients, of whom one had hepatocellular carcinoma and two had cutaneous melanoma. Paper-wide results and their limitations: Low levels of normalized T-cell clonal expansion were also seen in some patients who did not respond. At doses of 0.1 to 3.0 mg/kg, clonal expansion of both CD4+ and CD8+ blood T cells was observed from baseline to week 6. The antigen specificity of the clonally expanded peripheral T cells was not determined. In partial responders in the 0.1-3.0 mg/kg groups, normalized peripheral clonal expansion was found to be among the lowest, especially among CD8+ T cells. After ivuxolimab, expanded clones were on average more numerous among CD8+ T cells than among CD4+ T cells.

For sequencing of the TCRbeta CDR3 region, genomic DNA was extracted from the sorted cells. TCRbeta CDR3 regions were sequenced using the immunoSEQ Assay. TCRdb carries this immuneACCESS record with in-frame sequences only. Its versions omit some clonotypes, under half of them owing to an unresolved V gene in the studies checked, with the rest unexplained. This sample holds more than 40,000 clones; around 82% were observed only once. 2% to 2.5% of the sample comes from the top ten. The sample here was CD4+ or CD8+ T cells sorted from blood, taken in a trial of the OX40 agonist ivuxolimab. Recombination connected TRBV11-2 to TRBJ1-2; 9 central bases correspond to TRBD1. The TCR comes from an adult with an advanced solid tumor such as melanoma, head and neck, liver or kidney cancer. This receptor carries the CDR3 CASSPRDRENGYTF. The DNA sequence reads TGTGCCAGCAGCCCAAGGGACAGGGAGAATGGCTACACCTTC.